The sequence of this T cell receptor (beta chain) was determined in a study of metastatic and nonmetastatic thyroid tumors. In this sample, this clone turned up many times. Its target is not known. Looked up from germline, CDR1 is MNHNS and CDR2 is SASEGT. Trimming removed 4 bases from V and 9 bases from J, with 16 bases in between. This CDR3 has 13 residues. Findings and caveats of the study: According to reports, the diversity of TCR beta was significantly higher in malignant thyroid tumors than in benign nodules, and this held in both blood and tumor samples.

TCRdb recomputed clones from the PCR reads via MiXCR. The table shows about 49,000 clones, with around 4% occurring only once. No patient had received any treatment before thyroid surgery. This receptor was taken from a female donor with papillary thyroid cancer or a benign thyroid nodule (not recorded which). Some clones in this sample may be carry-over from other donors' samples. The chain uses TRBV6-1 and TRBJ2-7; D remains ambiguous. Material for sequencing was blood. The CDR3 DNA is TGTGCCAGCAGTGCTTCTCGTTCATCTACGCAGTACTTC. Translation: CASSASRSSTQYF.